This T cell receptor (beta chain) emerged from a study of post-analysis software for immune sequencing data. As for the study in general: The courses of disease that were included comprised relapsing-remitting, secondary progressive and progressive-relapsing multiple sclerosis. Overall study findings and caveats: When the samples were clustered directly with F measure, those that had been prepared in the same batch showed strong co-clustering. The study found TRBV5-6, TRBV5-1 and TRBV20-1 among five TRBV segments more frequent in patients than controls.

In the case of this clonotype: No antigen is known for it. This may stem from a read error, because a much larger clone lies one nucleotide away.

The germline V gene has CDR1 MDHEN and CDR2 SYDVKM. This CDR3 is built from 15 residues. TCR beta cDNA libraries included unique molecular identifiers. Starting from about 0.98 to 11 million T cells, the study yielded 460,000 or so cDNA molecules. TCRdb ran MiXCR on the PCR reads and lists one entry per CDR3 protein. The sample lists some 260,000 distinct CDR3 sequences, 30% to 45% seen once, with around 5.2% in the top ten. The TCR comes from a girl between 10 and 17 years old with multiple sclerosis. This rearrangement joins TRBV28 to TRBJ2-1; a weak D match, TRBD1 (5 bases). Gene TRBJ2-7 matches the end of the DNA better, so the J call may be wrong. The sequenced material came from blood. CDR3 loop: CASRTRWLKDNEQYF. The CDR3 nucleotides read TGTGCCAGCAGGACCCGGTGGCTGAAGGACAATGAGCAGTACTTC.